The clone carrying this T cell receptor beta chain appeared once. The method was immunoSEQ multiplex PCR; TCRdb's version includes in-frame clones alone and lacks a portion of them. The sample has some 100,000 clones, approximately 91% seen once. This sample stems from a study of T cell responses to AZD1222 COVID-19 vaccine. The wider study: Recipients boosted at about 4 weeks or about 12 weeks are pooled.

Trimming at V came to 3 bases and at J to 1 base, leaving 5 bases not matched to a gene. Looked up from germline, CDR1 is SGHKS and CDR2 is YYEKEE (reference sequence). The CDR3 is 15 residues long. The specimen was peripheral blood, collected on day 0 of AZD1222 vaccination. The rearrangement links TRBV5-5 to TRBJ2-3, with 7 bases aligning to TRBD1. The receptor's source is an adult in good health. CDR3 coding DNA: TGTGCCAGCAGCTACAGGGGTGACGGCACAGATACGCAGTATTTT. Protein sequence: CASSYRGDGTDTQYF.